This note documents a single T cell receptor beta chain sequence. Germline values: CDR1 SQVTM, CDR2 ANQGSEA. With V trimmed by 6 bases and J by 6 bases, 12 bases remained unmatched. This CDR3 contains 14 residues. Donors were grouped by their self-reported clinical history. Donors in Cohort 3 who had recovered were those with two negative PCRs, healthcare professional clearance, or resolution of their symptoms. This record belongs to a study of blood T cell repertoires in COVID-19. Whole-study context: Italy, Spain and the United States were the sources of the convalescent and acute COVID-19 samples.

In the original processing: Nucleated cell number was recorded as an estimate derived from reference gene primer amplification. TCRdb keeps only in-frame clones here, not all; method: immunoSEQ multiplex PCR. D and trimming were read from the DNA, whereas the V and J calls and clone size are those reported in that table. The table shows about 210,000 clones, with around 84% occurring only once. This receptor was taken from a man aged 40-55 years who had recovered from COVID-19. The chain employs TRBV29-1 and TRBJ2-7; TRBD1 matches 9 bases. Sequencing was carried out using PBMCs or T cells enriched from blood (not recorded which). This CDR3 reads CSVTTGTGPLEQYF. Here the CDR3 DNA reads TGCAGCGTGACAACCGGGACAGGGCCACTCGAGCAGTACTTC.